These 5 T cell receptor beta chains share one sample of origin, sequenced in a study of cytomegalovirus exposure and HLA in healthy donors. Clones were sequenced by immunoSEQ multiplex PCR, and TCRdb holds only the in-frame ones, with some missing. This table has 75,000 to 95,000 clones, 96% appearing once. Source material: PBMCs. These receptors all come from a man aged 18 to 30 in good health and CMV-seronegative.

The V gene is TRBV11-3, the J gene TRBJ2-1; 8 positions match TRBD1. The CDR3 contains 16 residues. Germline CDR1 and CDR2: SGHNT and YENEEA. J lost 0 bases, V lost 5 bases, and 6 bases had no gene match. The CDR3 sequence: CASSARTGSSYNEQFF. The CDR3 nucleotides read TGTGCCAGCAGCGCAAGGACAGGGAGCTCCTACAATGAGCAGTTCTTC.

CDR3 DNA sequence: TGTGCCAGCAGTACCCAAATACCGGGACAGGGGTGGCAGACCCAGTACTTC. Translation gives CASSTQIPGQGWQTQYF. This chain connects TRBV2 to TRBJ2-5, with TRBD1 matching 10 bases. Trimming at V came to 5 bases and at J to 6 bases, leaving 15 bases not matched to a gene. The CDR3 runs 17 residues. In germline, CDR1 is SNHLY, CDR2 FYNNEI.

The rearrangement uses TRBV25-1 and TRBJ2-1; 7 bases line up with TRBD1. The CDR3 extends over 17 amino acids. J was trimmed by 4 bases and V by 3 bases; bases with no gene match: 12. Germline-derived CDR1 and CDR2 are MGHDK and SYGVNS. The CDR3 DNA is TGTGCCAGCAGTGATCCCACAGGGGAAACCCTTTACAATGAGCAGTTCTTC. Translated, it gives CASSDPTGETLYNEQFF.

The CDR3 reads CASSHRTRTNTGELFF. The CDR3 bases are TGTGCCAGCAGTCATAGGACAAGAACGAACACCGGGGAGCTGTTTTTT. This sequence joins TRBV11-2 and TRBJ2-2; tentative D call: TRBD1 (5 bases). Between the trimmed V and J ends, which lost 6 bases and 0 bases, there was a span of 14 bases. The CDR3 has 16 amino acids. Germline values: CDR1 SGHAT, CDR2 FQNNGV.

The chain carries TRBV28 and TRBJ2-1, with 11 bases that match TRBD2. With V trimmed by 5 bases and J by 6 bases, 6 bases remained unmatched. The germline V gene has CDR1 MDHEN and CDR2 SYDVKM. The CDR3 is made up of 15 amino acids. CDR3 DNA: TGTGCCAGCAGTGTCGGCACTAGCGGGAGCAATGAGCAGTTCTTC. This codes for CASSVGTSGSNEQFF.